The 13 T cell receptor beta chains given below trace back to one sample, sequenced in a study of Graves' ophthalmopathy and Graves' hyperthyroidism. TCR beta CDR3 amplification used RNA transcripts. HTBI primers were used in a first-round RT-PCR, which preceded a second-round multiplex PCR. TCRdb independently ran MiXCR on the multiplex PCR reads; one entry per CDR3 protein. The sample carries over 200,000 distinct CDR3 sequences, roughly 27% recorded once. Specimen: peripheral blood. The receptors originated from a man aged 45-60 years with Graves' ophthalmopathy.

The chain couples TRBV5-1 to TRBJ2-7, with 11 bases identical to TRBD2. Germline-derived CDR1 and CDR2 are SGHRS and YFSETQ. The CDR3 contains 13 residues. Trimming took 2 bases from V and 9 from J; bases not matched to a gene: 4. CDR3 residues: CASSFSGGASQYF. In nucleotides, the CDR3 is TGCGCCAGCAGCTTTAGCGGGGGGGCTTCGCAGTACTTC.

The J gene is TRBJ2-7, the V gene TRBV6-1; unclear D gene. In germline, CDR1 is MNHNS, CDR2 SASEGT. V shed 8 bases and J shed 2 bases, with 10 bases lying between them. There are 12 residues in the CDR3. The CDR3 spells CASESTTYEQYF. The CDR3 nucleotides read TGTGCCAGCGAATCGACCACCTACGAGCAGTACTTC.

This clonotype was seen at least ten times. The V call is TRBV12-3 or TRBV12-4, the J call TRBJ1-1; no reliable D call. The CDR3 length is 15 residues. V dropped 0 bases and J dropped 3 bases, with 11 bases sitting between them. The CDR3 loop reads CASSLALVSDTEAFF. Written as DNA, the CDR3 is TGTGCCAGCAGTTTAGCGCTCGTGTCAGACACTGAAGCTTTCTTT.

This clonotype was counted ten times or more. V is TRBV20-1 and J is TRBJ1-1, with D uncertain. Germline CDR1 DFQATT, CDR2 SNEGSKA (reference sequence). This CDR3 region has 13 residues. Trimming removed 0 bases from V and 6 bases from J, with 11 bases in between. As DNA, the CDR3 is TGCAGTGCTAGAGATTTCCGGAGACCTGAAGCTTTCTTT. It encodes CSARDFRRPEAFF.

This clonotype was seen at least ten times. The chain combines TRBV4-1 with TRBJ1-1; TRBD1 is a possible D gene (5 bases). CDR1 MGHRA and CDR2 YSYEKL come from the germline V gene. The CDR3 covers 13 residues. With 2 bases removed from V and 4 bases from J, the gap between germline ends came to 8 bases. The CDR3 sequence: CASSQQGFTEAFF. The CDR3 bases are TGCGCCAGCAGCCAACAGGGTTTCACTGAAGCTTTCTTT.

In its sample, this clonotype was seen many times. The chain is built from TRBV6-5 and TRBJ1-1; maybe TRBD1 (5 bases). From germline, CDR1 is MNHEY and CDR2 SVGAGI. The CDR3 loop spans 17 amino acids. V shed 3 bases and J shed 1 base, with 18 bases lying between them. The CDR3: CASSYAPWGRGNTEAFF. The CDR3 DNA follows: TGTGCCAGCAGTTATGCCCCGTGGGGCCGGGGGAACACTGAAGCTTTCTTT.

Ten or more counts support this clonotype. V is TRBV20-1 and J is TRBJ1-2, with D uncertain. Germline-derived CDR1 and CDR2 are DFQATT and SNEGSKA (reference sequence). Trimming cost V 3 bases and J 2 bases, with 10 bases left between them. The CDR3 spans 13 residues. The CDR3 nucleotides read TGCAGTGCTAGCGCCGATCCGAACTATGGCTACACCTTC. It encodes CSASADPNYGYTF.

This sequence joins TRBV19 and TRBJ2-7; D is perhaps TRBD1 (5 bases). V gave up 3 bases and J gave up 5 bases, with 14 bases separating them. This CDR3 is built from 14 residues. The germline V gene has CDR1 LNHDA and CDR2 SQIVND (reference sequence). In nucleotides, the CDR3 is TGTGCCAGTAGTATCACAGGTGGTATGGACGAGCAGTACTTC. Translating gives CASSITGGMDEQYF.

This clonotype has a count of ten or more. V gene TRBV7-2 combines with J gene TRBJ2-7, with D uncertain. V gave up 2 bases and J gave up 0 bases, with 11 bases separating them. Germline V gene data show CDR1 as SGHTA and CDR2 as FQGNSA. The CDR3 consists of 15 residues. The CDR3 DNA reads as TGTGCCAGCAGCTTAATGACGGATTCCTCCTACGAGCAGTACTTC. Protein: CASSLMTDSSYEQYF. The full variable domain, its missing parts supplied by reference TRBV7-2 and TRBJ2-7, is GAGVSQSPSNKVTEKGKDVELRCDPISGHTALYWYRQSLGQGLEFLIYFQGNSAPDKSGLPSDRFSAERTGGSVSTLTIQRTQQEDSAVYLCASSLMTDSSYEQYFGPGTRLTVT.

This clonotype was counted many times. The V gene is TRBV7-3, the J gene TRBJ1-1; D unresolved. The V end lost 6 bases, the J end lost 4 bases, and 18 bases lay between the germline ends. Germline-derived CDR1 and CDR2 are SGHTA and FQGTGA. The CDR3 consists of 15 residues. CDR3 sequence (DNA): TGTGCCAGCAGTCCCACCGGTCCCGGAGGCACTGAAGCTTTCTTT. Its protein is CASSPTGPGGTEAFF.

This clonotype was observed many times. J is TRBJ1-2 and V is TRBV27; 8 bases are a match to TRBD1. The trim removed 6 bases at V and 2 bases at J, leaving 5 bases unmatched. Looked up from germline, CDR1 is MNHEY and CDR2 is SMNVEV (reference sequence). The CDR3 covers 14 residues. CDR3 amino acids: CASRWGQDNYGYTF. In nucleotides, the CDR3 is TGTGCCAGCAGATGGGGACAGGACAACTATGGCTACACCTTC.

There are many counts of this clonotype. This sequence joins TRBV12-3 or TRBV12-4 and TRBJ1-1; unclear D gene. This CDR3 region has 13 residues. V lost 3 bases to trimming and J lost 1 base, with 6 bases between them. Here the CDR3 DNA reads TGTGCCAGCAGTTTTGGTCAGAACACTGAAGCTTTCTTT. Protein sequence: CASSFGQNTEAFF.

This chain links TRBV6-5 with TRBJ1-2, with D tentatively TRBD1 (6 bases). This CDR3 is 17 amino acids long. The V and J ends lost 4 bases and 4 bases respectively, with 22 bases between them. CDR1 and CDR2 from the germline V gene are MNHEY and SVGAGI. This CDR3 is CASSSTGTKNRGYGYTF. CDR3 sequence (DNA): TGTGCCAGCAGTTCCACCGGGACAAAAAACCGAGGCTATGGCTACACCTTC.